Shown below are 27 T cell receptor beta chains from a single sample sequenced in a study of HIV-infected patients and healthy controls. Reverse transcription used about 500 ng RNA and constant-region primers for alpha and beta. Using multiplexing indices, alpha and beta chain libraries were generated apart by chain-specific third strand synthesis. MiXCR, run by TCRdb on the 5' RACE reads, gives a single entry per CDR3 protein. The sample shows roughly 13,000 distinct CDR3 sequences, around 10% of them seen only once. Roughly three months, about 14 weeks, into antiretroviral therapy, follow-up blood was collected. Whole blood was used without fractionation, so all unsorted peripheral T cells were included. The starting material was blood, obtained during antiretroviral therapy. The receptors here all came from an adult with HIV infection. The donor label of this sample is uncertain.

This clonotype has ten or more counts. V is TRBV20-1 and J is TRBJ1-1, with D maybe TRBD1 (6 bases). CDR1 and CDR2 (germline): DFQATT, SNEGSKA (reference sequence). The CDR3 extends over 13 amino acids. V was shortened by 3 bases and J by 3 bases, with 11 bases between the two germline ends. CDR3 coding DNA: TGCAGTGCTAGCGGGGGGCTTGACACTGAAGCTTTCTTT. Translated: CSASGGLDTEAFF.

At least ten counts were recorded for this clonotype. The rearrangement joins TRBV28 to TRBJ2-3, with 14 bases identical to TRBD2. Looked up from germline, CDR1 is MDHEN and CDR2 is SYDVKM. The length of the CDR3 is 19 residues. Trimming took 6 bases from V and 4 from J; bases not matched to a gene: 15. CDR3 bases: TGTGCCAGCAGCGATCTGACCCGACTAGCGGGAGGGCATTCAGATACGCAGTATTTT. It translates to CASSDLTRLAGGHSDTQYF.

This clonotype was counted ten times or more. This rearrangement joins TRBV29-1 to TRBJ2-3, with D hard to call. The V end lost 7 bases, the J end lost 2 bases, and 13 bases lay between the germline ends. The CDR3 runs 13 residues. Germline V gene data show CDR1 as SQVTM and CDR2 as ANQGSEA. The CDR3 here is CSGRHLSTDTQYF. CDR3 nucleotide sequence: TGCAGCGGCCGACACCTGTCCACAGATACGCAGTATTTT.

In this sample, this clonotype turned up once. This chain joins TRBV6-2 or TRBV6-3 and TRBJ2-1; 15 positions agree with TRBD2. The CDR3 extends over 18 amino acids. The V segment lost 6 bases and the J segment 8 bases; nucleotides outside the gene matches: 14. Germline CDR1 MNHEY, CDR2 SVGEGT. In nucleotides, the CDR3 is TGTGCCAGCAGCCAAGGACTAGCGGGAGGGCCGCTCGCATATGAGCAGTTCTTC. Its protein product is CASSQGLAGGPLAYEQFF.

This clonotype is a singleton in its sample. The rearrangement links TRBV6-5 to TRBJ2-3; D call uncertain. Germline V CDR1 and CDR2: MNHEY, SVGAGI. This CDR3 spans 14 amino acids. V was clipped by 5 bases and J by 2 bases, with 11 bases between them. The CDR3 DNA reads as TGTGCCAGCAGTCCGGACCCACACACAGATACGCAGTATTTT. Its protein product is CASSPDPHTDTQYF.

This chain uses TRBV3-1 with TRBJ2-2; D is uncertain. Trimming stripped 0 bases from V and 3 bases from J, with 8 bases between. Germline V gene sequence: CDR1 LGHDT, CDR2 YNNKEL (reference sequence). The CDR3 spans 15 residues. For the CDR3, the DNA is TGTGCCAGCAGCCAAGAGGGCAGAGACACCGGGGAGCTGTTTTTT. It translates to CASSQEGRDTGELFF.

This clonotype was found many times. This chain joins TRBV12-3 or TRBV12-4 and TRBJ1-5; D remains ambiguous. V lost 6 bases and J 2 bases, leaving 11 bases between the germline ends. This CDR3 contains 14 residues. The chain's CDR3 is CASRTGPRNQPQHF. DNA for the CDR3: TGTGCCAGCAGAACCGGGCCGCGCAATCAGCCCCAGCATTTT.

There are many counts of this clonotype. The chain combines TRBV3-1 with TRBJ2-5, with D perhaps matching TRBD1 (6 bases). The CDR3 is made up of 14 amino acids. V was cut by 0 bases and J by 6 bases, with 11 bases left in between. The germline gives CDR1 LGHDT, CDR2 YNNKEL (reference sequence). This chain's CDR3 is CASSQEGGRKTQYF. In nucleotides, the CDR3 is TGTGCCAGCAGCCAAGAAGGGGGTCGGAAGACCCAGTACTTC.

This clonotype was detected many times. The CDR3 region is CSVEAGTANTEAFF. For the CDR3, the DNA is TGCAGCGTTGAAGCCGGGACAGCGAACACTGAAGCTTTCTTT. The rearrangement links TRBV29-1 to TRBJ1-1; 7 bases are shared with TRBD1. This CDR3 comprises 14 residues. Germline V gives CDR1 SQVTM, CDR2 ANQGSEA. V dropped 1 base and J dropped 1; count of bases not matched to a gene: 3.

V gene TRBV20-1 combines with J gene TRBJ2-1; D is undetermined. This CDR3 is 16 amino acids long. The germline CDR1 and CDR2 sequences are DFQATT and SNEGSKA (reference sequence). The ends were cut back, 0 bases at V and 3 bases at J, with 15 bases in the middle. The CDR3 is CSARDQKRIYYNEQFF. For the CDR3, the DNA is TGCAGTGCTAGAGATCAAAAGCGAATATACTACAATGAGCAGTTCTTC.

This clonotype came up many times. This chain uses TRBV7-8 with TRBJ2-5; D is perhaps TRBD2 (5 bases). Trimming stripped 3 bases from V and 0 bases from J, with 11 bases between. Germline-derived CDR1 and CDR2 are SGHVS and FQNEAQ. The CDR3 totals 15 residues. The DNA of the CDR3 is TGTGCCAGCAGCTTTTCCCACGGGGACCAAGAGACCCAGTACTTC. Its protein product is CASSFSHGDQETQYF.

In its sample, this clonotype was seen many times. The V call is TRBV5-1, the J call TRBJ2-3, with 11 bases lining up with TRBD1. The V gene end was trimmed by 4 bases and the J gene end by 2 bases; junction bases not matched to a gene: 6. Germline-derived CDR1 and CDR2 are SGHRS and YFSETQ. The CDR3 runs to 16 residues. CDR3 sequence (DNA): TGCGCCAGCAGCAGAGGACAGGGGGCGCCCACAGATACGCAGTATTTT. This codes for CASSRGQGAPTDTQYF.

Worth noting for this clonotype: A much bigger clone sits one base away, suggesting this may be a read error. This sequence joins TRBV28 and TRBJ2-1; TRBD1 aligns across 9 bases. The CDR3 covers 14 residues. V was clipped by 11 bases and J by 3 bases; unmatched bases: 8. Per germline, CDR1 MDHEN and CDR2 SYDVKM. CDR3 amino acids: CACGQGQGYNEQFF. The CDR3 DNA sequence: TGTGCCTGCGGTCAGGGACAGGGCTACAATGAGCAGTTCTTC.

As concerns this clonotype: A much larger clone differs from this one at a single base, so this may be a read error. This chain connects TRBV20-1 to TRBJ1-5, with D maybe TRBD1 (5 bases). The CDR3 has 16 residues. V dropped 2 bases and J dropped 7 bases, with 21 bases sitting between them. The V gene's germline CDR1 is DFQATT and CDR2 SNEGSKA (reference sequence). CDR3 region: CSARSGPSTWRQPQHF. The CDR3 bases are TGCAGTGCTAGATCAGGGCCCAGCACTTGGAGGCAGCCCCAGCATTTT.

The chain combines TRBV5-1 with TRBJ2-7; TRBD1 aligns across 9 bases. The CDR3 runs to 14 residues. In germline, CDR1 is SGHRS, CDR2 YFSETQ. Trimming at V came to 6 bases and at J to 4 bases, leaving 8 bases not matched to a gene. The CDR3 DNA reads TGCGCCAGCAAAAGGGACAGGGACGTATACGAGCAGTACTTC. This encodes CASKRDRDVYEQYF. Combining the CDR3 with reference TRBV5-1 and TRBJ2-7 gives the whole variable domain KAGVTQTPRYLIKTRGQQVTLSCSPISGHRSVSWYQQTPGQGLQFLFEYFSETQRNKGNFPGRFSGRQFSNSRSEMNVSTLELGDSALYLCASKRDRDVYEQYFGPGTRLTVT.

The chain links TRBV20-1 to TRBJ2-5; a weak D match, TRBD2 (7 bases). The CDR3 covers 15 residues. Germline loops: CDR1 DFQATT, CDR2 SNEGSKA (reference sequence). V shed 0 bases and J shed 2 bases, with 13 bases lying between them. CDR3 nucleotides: TGCAGTGCTAGAGATTGGGGGAGGGGGCAAGAGACCCAGTACTTC. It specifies CSARDWGRGQETQYF.

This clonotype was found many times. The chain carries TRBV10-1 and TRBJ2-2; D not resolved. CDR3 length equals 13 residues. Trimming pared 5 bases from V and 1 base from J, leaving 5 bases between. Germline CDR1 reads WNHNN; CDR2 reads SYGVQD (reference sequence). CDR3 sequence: CASSFQNTGELFF. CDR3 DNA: TGCGCCAGCAGTTTTCAGAACACCGGGGAGCTGTTTTTT.

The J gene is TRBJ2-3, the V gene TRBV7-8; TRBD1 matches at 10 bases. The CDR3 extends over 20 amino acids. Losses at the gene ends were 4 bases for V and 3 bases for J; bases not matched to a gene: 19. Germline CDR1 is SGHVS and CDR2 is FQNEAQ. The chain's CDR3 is CASSSNFRQGAGLRTDTQYF. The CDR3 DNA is TGTGCCAGCAGCTCCAATTTTCGACAGGGGGCAGGTTTACGGACAGATACGCAGTATTTT.

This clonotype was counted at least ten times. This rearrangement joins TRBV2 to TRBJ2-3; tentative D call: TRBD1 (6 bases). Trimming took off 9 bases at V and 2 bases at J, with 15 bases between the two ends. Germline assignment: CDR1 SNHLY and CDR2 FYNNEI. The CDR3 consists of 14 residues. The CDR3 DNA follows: TGTGCCAGTCTGCGTGGACAGCTCACAGATACGCAGTATTTT. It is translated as CASLRGQLTDTQYF.

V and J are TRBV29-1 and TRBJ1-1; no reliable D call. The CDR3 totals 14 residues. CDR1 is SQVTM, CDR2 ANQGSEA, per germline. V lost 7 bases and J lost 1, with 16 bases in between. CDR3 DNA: TGCAGCGCCCGGTACGGCCGTCGGAACACTGAAGCTTTCTTT. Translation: CSARYGRRNTEAFF.

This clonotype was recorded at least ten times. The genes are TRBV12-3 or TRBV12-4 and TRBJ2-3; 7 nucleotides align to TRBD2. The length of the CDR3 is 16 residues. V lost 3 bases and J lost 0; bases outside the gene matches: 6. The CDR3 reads CASSLPSGPSTDTQYF. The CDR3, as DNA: TGTGCCAGCAGTTTGCCTAGCGGTCCTAGCACAGATACGCAGTATTTT.

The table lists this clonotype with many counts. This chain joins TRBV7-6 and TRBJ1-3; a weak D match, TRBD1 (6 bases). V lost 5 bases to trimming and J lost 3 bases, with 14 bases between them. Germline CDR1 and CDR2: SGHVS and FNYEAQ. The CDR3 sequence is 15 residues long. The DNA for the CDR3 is TGTGCCAGCAGCCAGGGACAAAACAGTGGAAACACCATATATTTT. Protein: CASSQGQNSGNTIYF.

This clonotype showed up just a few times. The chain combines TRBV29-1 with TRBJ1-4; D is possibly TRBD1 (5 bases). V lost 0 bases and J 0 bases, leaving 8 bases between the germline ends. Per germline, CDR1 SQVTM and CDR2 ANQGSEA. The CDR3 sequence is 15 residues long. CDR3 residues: CSVEEAGSTNEKLFF. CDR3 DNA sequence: TGCAGCGTTGAAGAGGCAGGGTCAACTAATGAAAAACTGTTTTTT.

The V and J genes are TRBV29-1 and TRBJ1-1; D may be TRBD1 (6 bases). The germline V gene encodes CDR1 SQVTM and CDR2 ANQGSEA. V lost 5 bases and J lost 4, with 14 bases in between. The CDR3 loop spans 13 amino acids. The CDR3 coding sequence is TGCAGCGTTCGCCACACAGGGACCACTGAAGCTTTCTTT. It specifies CSVRHTGTTEAFF.

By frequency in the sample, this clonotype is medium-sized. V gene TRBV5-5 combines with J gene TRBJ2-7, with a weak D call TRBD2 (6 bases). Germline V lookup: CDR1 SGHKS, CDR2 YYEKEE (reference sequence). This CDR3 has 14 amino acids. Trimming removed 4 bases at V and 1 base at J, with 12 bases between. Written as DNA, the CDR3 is TGTGCCAGCAGCCGGACGGGGGATTCCTACGAGCAGTACTTC. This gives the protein CASSRTGDSYEQYF.

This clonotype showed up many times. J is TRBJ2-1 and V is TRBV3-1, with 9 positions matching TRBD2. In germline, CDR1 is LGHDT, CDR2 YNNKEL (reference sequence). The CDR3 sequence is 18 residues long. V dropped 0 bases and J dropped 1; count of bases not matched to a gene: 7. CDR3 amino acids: CASSQDPPGLASYNEQFF. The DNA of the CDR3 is TGTGCCAGCAGCCAAGATCCCCCGGGACTAGCATCCTACAATGAGCAGTTCTTC.

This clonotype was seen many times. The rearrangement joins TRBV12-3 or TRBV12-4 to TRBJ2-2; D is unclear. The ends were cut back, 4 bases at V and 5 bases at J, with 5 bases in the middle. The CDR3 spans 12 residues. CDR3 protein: CASSSSTGELFF. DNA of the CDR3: TGTGCCAGCAGTTCCTCGACCGGGGAGCTGTTTTTT.